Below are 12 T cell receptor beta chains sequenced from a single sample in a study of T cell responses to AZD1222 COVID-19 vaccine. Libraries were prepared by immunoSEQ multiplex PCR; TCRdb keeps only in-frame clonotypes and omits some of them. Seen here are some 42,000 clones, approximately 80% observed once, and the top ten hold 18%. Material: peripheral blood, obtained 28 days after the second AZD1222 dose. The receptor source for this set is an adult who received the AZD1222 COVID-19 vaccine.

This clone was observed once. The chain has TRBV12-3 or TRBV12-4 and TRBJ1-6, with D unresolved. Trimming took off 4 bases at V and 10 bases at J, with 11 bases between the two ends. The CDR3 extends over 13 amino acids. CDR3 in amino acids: CASSSMPRSPLHF. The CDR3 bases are TGTGCCAGCAGTTCCATGCCTCGGTCACCCCTCCACTTT.

The CDR3: CAWTPWTRQETQYF. Here the CDR3 DNA reads TGTGCCTGGACCCCGTGGACACGCCAAGAGACCCAGTACTTC. The chain is built from TRBV30 and TRBJ2-5; D might be TRBD1 (5 bases). Trimming stripped 4 bases from V and 1 base from J, with 13 bases between. CDR1 and CDR2 (germline): GTSNPN, SVGIG (reference sequence). There are 14 residues in the CDR3.

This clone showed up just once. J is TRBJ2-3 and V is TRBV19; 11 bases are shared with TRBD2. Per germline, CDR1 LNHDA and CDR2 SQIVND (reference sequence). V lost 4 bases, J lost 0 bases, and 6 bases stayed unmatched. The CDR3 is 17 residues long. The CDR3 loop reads CASSRGLAETSTDTQYF. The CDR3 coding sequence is TGTGCCAGTAGTAGGGGACTAGCGGAAACTAGCACAGATACGCAGTATTTT. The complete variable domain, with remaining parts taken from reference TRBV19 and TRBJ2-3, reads DGGITQSPKYLFRKEGQNVTLSCEQNLNHDAMYWYRQDPGQGLRLIYYSQIVNDFQKGDIAEGYSVSREKKESFPLTVTSAQKNPTAFYLCASSRGLAETSTDTQYFGPGTRLTVL.

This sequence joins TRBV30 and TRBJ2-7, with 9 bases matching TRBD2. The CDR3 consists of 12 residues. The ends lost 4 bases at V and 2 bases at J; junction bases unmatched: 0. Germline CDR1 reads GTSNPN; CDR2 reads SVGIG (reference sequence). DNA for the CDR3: TGTGCCTGGACTAGCGGGGCCTACGAGCAGTACTTC. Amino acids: CAWTSGAYEQYF.

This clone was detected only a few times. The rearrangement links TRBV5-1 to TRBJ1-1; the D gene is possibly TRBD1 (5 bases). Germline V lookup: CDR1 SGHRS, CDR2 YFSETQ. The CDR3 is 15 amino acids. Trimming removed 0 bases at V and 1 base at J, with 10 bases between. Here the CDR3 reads CASSLERTPNTEAFF. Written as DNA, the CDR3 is TGCGCCAGCAGCTTGGAAAGGACACCGAACACTGAAGCTTTCTTT.

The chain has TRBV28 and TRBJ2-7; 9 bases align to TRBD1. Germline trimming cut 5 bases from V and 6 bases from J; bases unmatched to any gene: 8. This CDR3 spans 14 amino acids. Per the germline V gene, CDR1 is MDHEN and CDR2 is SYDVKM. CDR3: CASSPPGQGREQYF. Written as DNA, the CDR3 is TGTGCCAGCAGTCCCCCGGGACAGGGTCGCGAGCAGTACTTC. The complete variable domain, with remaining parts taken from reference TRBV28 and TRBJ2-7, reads DVKVTQSSRYLVKRTGEKVFLECVQDMDHENMFWYRQDPGLGLRLIYFSYDVKMKEKGDIPEGYSVSREKKERFSLILESASTNQTSMYLCASSPPGQGREQYFGPGTRLTVT.

Here the CDR3 reads CAWSSSGQGRDIQYF. In nucleotides, the CDR3 is TGTGCCTGGAGTAGTAGTGGGCAAGGGCGCGACATTCAGTACTTC. The V and J genes are TRBV30 and TRBJ2-4; D remains unclear. V dropped 2 bases and J dropped 8 bases, with 19 bases sitting between them. Per germline, CDR1 GTSNPN and CDR2 SVGIG (reference sequence). This CDR3 contains 15 residues. Looking up the rest from reference TRBV30 and TRBJ2-4 gives the full variable domain: SQTIHQWPATLVQPVGSPLSLECTVEGTSNPNLYWYRQAAGRGLQLLFYSVGIGQISSEVPQNLSASRPQDRQFILSSKKLLLSDSGFYLCAWSSSGQGRDIQYFGAGTRLSVL.

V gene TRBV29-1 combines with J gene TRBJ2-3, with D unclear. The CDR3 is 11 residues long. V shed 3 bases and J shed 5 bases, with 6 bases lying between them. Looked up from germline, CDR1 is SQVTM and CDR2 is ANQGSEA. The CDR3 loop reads CSVDLVDTQYF. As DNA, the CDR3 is TGCAGCGTTGATTTGGTAGATACGCAGTATTTT.

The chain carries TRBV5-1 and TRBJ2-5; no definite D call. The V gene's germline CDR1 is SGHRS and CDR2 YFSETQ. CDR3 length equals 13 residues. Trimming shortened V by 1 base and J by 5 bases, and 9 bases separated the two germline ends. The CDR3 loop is CASSLIYQETQYF. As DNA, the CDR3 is TGCGCCAGCAGCTTGATATATCAGGAGACCCAGTACTTC.

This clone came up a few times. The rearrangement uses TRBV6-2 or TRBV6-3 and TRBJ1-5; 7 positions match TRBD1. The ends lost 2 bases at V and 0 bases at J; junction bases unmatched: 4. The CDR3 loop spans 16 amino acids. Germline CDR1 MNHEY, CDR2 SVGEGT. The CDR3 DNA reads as TGTGCCAGCAGTTACGGGACAGCTTATAGCAATCAGCCCCAGCATTTT. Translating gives CASSYGTAYSNQPQHF.

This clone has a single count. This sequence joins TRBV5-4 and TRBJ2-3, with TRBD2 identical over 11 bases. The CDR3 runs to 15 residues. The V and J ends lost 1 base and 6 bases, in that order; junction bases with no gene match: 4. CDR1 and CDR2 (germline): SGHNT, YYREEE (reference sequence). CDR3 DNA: TGTGCCAGCAGCTTGCAACTAGCGGGGGTCGATACGCAGTATTTT. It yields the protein CASSLQLAGVDTQYF.

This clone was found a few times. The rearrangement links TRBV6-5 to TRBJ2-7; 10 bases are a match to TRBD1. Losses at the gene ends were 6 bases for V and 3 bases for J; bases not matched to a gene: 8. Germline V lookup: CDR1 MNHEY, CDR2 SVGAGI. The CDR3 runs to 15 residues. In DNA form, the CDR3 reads TGTGCCAGCAGGGCCGACAGGGGGCAAATCTACGAGCAGTACTTC. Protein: CASRADRGQIYEQYF.